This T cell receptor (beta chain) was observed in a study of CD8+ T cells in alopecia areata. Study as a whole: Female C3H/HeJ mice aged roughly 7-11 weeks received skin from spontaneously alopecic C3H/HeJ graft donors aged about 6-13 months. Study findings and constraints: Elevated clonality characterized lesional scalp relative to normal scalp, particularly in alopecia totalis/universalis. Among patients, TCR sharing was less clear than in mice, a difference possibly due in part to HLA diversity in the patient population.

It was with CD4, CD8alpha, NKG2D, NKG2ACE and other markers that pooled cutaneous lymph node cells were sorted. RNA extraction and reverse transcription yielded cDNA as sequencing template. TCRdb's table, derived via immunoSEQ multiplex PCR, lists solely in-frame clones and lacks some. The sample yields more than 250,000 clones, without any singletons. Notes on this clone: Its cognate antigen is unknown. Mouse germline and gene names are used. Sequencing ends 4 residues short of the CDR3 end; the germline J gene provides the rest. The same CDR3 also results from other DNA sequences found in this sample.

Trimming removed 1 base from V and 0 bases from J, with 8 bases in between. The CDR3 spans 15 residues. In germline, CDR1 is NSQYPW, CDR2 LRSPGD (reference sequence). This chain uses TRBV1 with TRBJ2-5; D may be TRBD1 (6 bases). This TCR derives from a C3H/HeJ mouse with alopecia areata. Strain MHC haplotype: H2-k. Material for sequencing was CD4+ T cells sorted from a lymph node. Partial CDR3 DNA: TGCACCTGCAGTGCAGTCAGGGGTAACCAAGAC. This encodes CTCSAVRGNQD. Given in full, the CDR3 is CTCSAVRGNQDTQYF.